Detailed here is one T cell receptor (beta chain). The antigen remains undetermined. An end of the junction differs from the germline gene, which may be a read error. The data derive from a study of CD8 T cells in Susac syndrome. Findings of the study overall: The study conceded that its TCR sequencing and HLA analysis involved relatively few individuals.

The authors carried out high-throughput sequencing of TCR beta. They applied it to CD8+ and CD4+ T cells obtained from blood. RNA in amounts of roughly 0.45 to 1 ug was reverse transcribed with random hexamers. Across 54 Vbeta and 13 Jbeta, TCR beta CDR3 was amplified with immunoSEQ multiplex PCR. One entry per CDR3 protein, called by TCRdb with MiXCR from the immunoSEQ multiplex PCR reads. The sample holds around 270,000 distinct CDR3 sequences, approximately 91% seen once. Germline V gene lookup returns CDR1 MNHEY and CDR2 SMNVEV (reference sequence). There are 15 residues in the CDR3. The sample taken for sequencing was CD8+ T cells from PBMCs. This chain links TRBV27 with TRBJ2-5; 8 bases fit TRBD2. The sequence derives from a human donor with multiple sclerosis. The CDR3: CASSLLRGGEEIQYF. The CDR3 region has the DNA TGTGCCAGCAGTTTACTTCGGGGGGGCGAAGAGATCCAGTACTTC.